This record covers a single T cell receptor beta chain. The antigen it binds to is not known. Base qualities are not provided; no much larger clone lies one nucleotide away. RNA was extracted using the RNeasy kit, and roughly 0.5 to 1 ug of the RNA was reverse transcribed with random hexamers. TCR beta CDR3 regions were amplified with the immunoSEQ multiplex PCR assay covering 54 Vbeta and 13 Jbeta segments. To correct PCR amplification bias, a synthetic template baseline was used for both primer optimization and computational correction. The source study handled its data this way. Only productive sequences were kept, with reads annotated to V, D and J genes according to IMGT and analyzed in immunoSEQ Analyzer. To calculate clonality, Shannon entropy was normalized by log2 of the number of productive unique sequences and then subtracted from one. Public and private clones were assessed among the 100 most prevalent clones of each patient and control. Susac-specific clones were defined as absent from healthy and MS cohorts, about 1,100 published viral clones and other ImmuneACCESS disease sequences. TCRdb applied fastp at Q25 and MiXCR to the public reads, then kept only in-frame beta chains. Here each entry gathers all rows of one CDR3 protein and keeps the most common genes and DNA. TCRdb's processing, not the authors' own work, is the source of the V and J calls. This sample gives about 150,000 distinct CDR3 sequences in total; 85% to 95% of them show up just once. The ten largest make up approximately 0.11% of the sample.

Peripheral blood CD8+ and CD4+ T cells from healthy donors, Susac syndrome patients and multiple sclerosis patients were profiled by high-throughput TCR beta sequencing. Treatment-naive patients with stable or active relapsing-remitting disease fulfilling revised McDonald criteria were used as multiple sclerosis controls. Bulk CD8+ and CD4+ T cells were purified magnetically by negative isolation, whereas CD8+ TEMRA cells were enriched by FACS. Blood was drawn into EDTA tubes, processed within 24 hours, and PBMCs were isolated by density gradient centrifugation. PBMCs intended for TCR sequencing were cryopreserved in liquid nitrogen and were subsequently thawed in a 37 degrees C water bath. The sorted or isolated CD4+, CD8+ and CD8+ TEMRA cells had a purity of 90% or higher. These data belong to a study of CD8 T cells in Susac syndrome (dated by TCRdb to about 2019). With respect to the entire study: Whether CD8+ T cell activation and differentiation in Susac syndrome was antigen driven was tested using repertoire sequencing.

The full study reports these points: The TCR sequencing and HLA analysis was acknowledged to have included a relatively small number of individuals.

Relative to germline, V is 2 bases shorter and J is 0 bases shorter, with 5 bases between their ends. For CDR1 and CDR2, the germline V gene lists SGHTA and FQGNSA. The cysteine opens and the phenylalanine closes a CDR3 of 13 amino acids. Of all the DNA, just the CDR3 is kept, 39 bases in frame from base 1. The receptor was isolated from a human donor with multiple sclerosis. The rearrangement combines TRBV7-2 with TRBJ2-7; no D gene is confidently identified. Sequencing input: CD4+ T cells from PBMCs. The nucleotide sequence is given as TGTGCCAGCAGCTTAATGGGCTCCTACGAGCAGTACTTC. The encoded protein is CASSLMGSYEQYF.